A selection of T cell receptor beta chains follows, all from one sample in a study of T-cell reconstitution after alpha-beta-depleted transplantation in children. One entry per CDR3 protein results from TCRdb running MiXCR on the PCR reads. The sample includes about 610,000 distinct CDR3 sequences, roughly 10% seen only once; the top ten take roughly 3.9%. The sample was PBMCs from the stem cell graft donor, taken from the stem cell graft. All receptors derive from a human donor who donated a stem cell graft to a child with acute myeloid leukemia. The CDR3 runs from the conserved cysteine through the conserved F or W. The D gene is left open where the match is weak. Not all rows give a size; the values are once, few, many and, for expanded clones, a class.

clone size | J gene | D gene | V gene | CDR3 DNA | CDR3 protein
NA | TRBJ2-7 | NA | TRBV12-3/TRBV12-4 | TGTGCCAGCAGTTCCCCCCTGAGCGGGTCCCTGAACTACGAGCAGTACTTC | CASSSPLSGSLNYEQYF
NA | TRBJ2-5 | NA | TRBV28 | TGTGCCAGCAGTTTAATGGAGGGGCACAAGTACTTC | CASSLMEGHKYF
NA | TRBJ2-3 | TRBD2 | TRBV12-3/TRBV12-4 | TGTGCCAGCAGTCCAAGACTAGCGGGACACACAGATACGCAGTATTTT | CASSPRLAGHTDTQYF
NA | TRBJ2-1 | NA | TRBV12-3/TRBV12-4 | TGTGCCAGCAGTTTAGCTACGGTCAATGAGCAGTTCTTC | CASSLATVNEQFF
few | TRBJ2-2 | TRBD1 | TRBV5-1 | TGCGCCAGCAGCCAGATTAAGGGGGCGATCGCCGGGGAGCTGTTTTTT | CASSQIKGAIAGELFF
few | TRBJ1-4 | NA | TRBV5-1 | TGCGCCAGCAGCTTGCTAACCGCAACTAATGAAAAACTGTTTTTT | CASSLLTATNEKLFF
few | TRBJ2-3 | TRBD1 | TRBV24-1 | TGTGCCACCAGTGATTTGGACAGGGGGACAGATACGCAGTATTTT | CATSDLDRGTDTQYF
NA | TRBJ1-4 | NA | TRBV9 | TGTGCCAGCAGCGTAGCAGGGGTGAATGAAAAACTGTTTTTT | CASSVAGVNEKLFF
many | TRBJ2-1 | TRBD2 | TRBV20-1 | TGCAGTGCTAGAGACCGGGGACTAGCGGGCGGTGAGCAGTTCTTC | CSARDRGLAGGEQFF
NA | TRBJ2-7 | NA | TRBV27 | TGTGCCAGCAGTTTATTGGGGGCCCGGTCCTACGAGCAGTACTTC | CASSLLGARSYEQYF
NA | TRBJ2-7 | TRBD1 | TRBV11-2 | TGTGCCAGCAGCTTGAGAGTTTCGGGACAGGGAAGGTCCTACGAGCAGTACTTC | CASSLRVSGQGRSYEQYF
many | TRBJ2-5 | TRBD2 | TRBV12-3/TRBV12-4 | TGTGCCAGCAGTCCCCGAGGCGGGAGGGCCCGGGAGACCCAGTACTTC | CASSPRGGRARETQYF
NA | TRBJ1-1 | TRBD1 | TRBV3-1 | TGTGCCAGCAGCTTGGGACAGCTAATGAACACTGAAGCTTTCTTT | CASSLGQLMNTEAFF
NA | TRBJ2-5 | TRBD2 | TRBV2 | TGTGCCAGCAGTGAGTCTTCGACTAGCGCAAAACAAGAGACCCAGTACTTC | CASSESSTSAKQETQYF
NA | TRBJ2-3 | TRBD2 | TRBV5-1 | TGCGCCAGCAGCTTGGTGGGACTAGCAACAGATACGCAGTATTTT | CASSLVGLATDTQYF
many | TRBJ2-1 | NA | TRBV5-1 | TGCGCCAGCAGCTTGTATGGCGGAGACGGCTACAATGAGCAGTTCTTC | CASSLYGGDGYNEQFF
NA | TRBJ2-7 | TRBD2 | TRBV7-9 | TGTGCCAGCAGCGGGGGGACTAGCAGTGACGAGCAGTACTTC | CASSGGTSSDEQYF
few | TRBJ2-2 | TRBD2 | TRBV7-2 | TGTGCCAGCAGCCCTCCGGGACTAGGGTTCGCCGGGGAGCTGTTTTTT | CASSPPGLGFAGELFF
many | TRBJ2-7 | NA | TRBV6-2/TRBV6-3 | TGTGCCAGCAGCCCAGCATTCGAGCAGTACTTC | CASSPAFEQYF
many | TRBJ2-4 | NA | TRBV10-2 | TGCGCCAGCAGAAAATCGGGACCCACTGCCAAAAACATTCAGTACTTC | CASRKSGPTAKNIQYF
many | TRBJ2-3 | NA | TRBV20-1 | TGCAGTGCTAGAGTCGGCGGGGCAGATACGCAGTATTTT | CSARVGGADTQYF
many | TRBJ2-7 | NA | TRBV29-1 | TGCAGCGTTGAAGGGGGCGAGAGGGATGAGCAGTACTTC | CSVEGGERDEQYF
NA | TRBJ2-1 | NA | TRBV2 | TGTGCCAGCAGCGGTCACTCCTACAATGAGCAGTTCTTC | CASSGHSYNEQFF
few | TRBJ2-1 | NA | TRBV20-1 | TGCAGTGCTATACGCACGAGCTCCTACAATGAGCAGTTCTTC | CSAIRTSSYNEQFF
few | TRBJ1-2 | TRBD1 | TRBV10-3 | TGTGCCATCAGCCGGGACAGGGGACTTTCGGGCTATGGCTACACCTTC | CAISRDRGLSGYGYTF
many | TRBJ2-3 | TRBD2 | TRBV7-4 | TGTGCCAGCAGCTCCCAAAGGTGCGGGAGCGAGAGCACAGATACGCAGTATTTT | CASSSQRCGSESTDTQYF
few | TRBJ2-2 | TRBD2 | TRBV10-3 | TGTGCCATCAGTGAGGAGGCCATGGGACTAGCGGGAACACCGGTCACCGGGGAGCTGTTTTTT | CAISEEAMGLAGTPVTGELFF
few | TRBJ1-5 | NA | TRBV7-2 | TGTGCCAGCAGCTTAGATGGGACGCAGTACCAGCCCCAGCATTTT | CASSLDGTQYQPQHF
many | TRBJ2-5 | NA | TRBV5-1 | TGCGCCAGCTCCCCTATGGGGCAAGAGACCCAGTACTTC | CASSPMGQETQYF
few | TRBJ2-5 | NA | TRBV7-9 | TGTGCCAGCAGCTTACAGAAGTACCAAGAGACCCAGTACTTC | CASSLQKYQETQYF
many | TRBJ1-6 | NA | TRBV27 | TGTGCCAGCAGGCTCGTGATTCCTAATTCACCCCTCCACTTT | CASRLVIPNSPLHF
many | TRBJ2-3 | NA | TRBV29-1 | TGCAGCGTTGTCGAGACTAGGGGCCCAGATACGCAGTATTTT | CSVVETRGPDTQYF
many | TRBJ1-2 | TRBD1 | TRBV29-1 | TGCAGCGTTGGCGGGGACAGGGGGGGATATGGCTACACCTTC | CSVGGDRGGYGYTF
NA | TRBJ2-3 | NA | TRBV25-1 | TGTGCCAGCAGTGATCTCCAGGTCGGGACCACAGATACGCAGTATTTT | CASSDLQVGTTDTQYF
few | TRBJ2-7 | TRBD1 | TRBV20-1 | TGCAGTGCAACCGGGACAGGGCCCTCCTACGAGCAGTACTTC | CSATGTGPSYEQYF
NA | TRBJ2-7 | TRBD1 | TRBV29-1 | TGCAGCGTAACCAGCGACAGGGGGGTCTACGAGCAGTACTTC | CSVTSDRGVYEQYF
NA | TRBJ2-3 | TRBD1 | TRBV29-1 | TGCAGCGGGCGGGACAGGAGGACAGATACGCAGTATTTT | CSGRDRRTDTQYF
few | TRBJ2-1 | NA | TRBV3-1 | TGTGCCAGCAGCCACCTTAGCGATGAGCAGTTCTTC | CASSHLSDEQFF
NA | TRBJ2-1 | NA | TRBV14 | TGTGCCAGCAGCCAAATCAGCTACAATGAGCAGTTCTTC | CASSQISYNEQFF
NA | TRBJ1-2 | TRBD1 | TRBV3-1 | TGTGCCAGCAGCCTTGCCCCGGGACAGGGGACCTATGGCTACACCTTC | CASSLAPGQGTYGYTF
NA | TRBJ2-3 | NA | TRBV7-9 | TGTGCCAGCAGCGCCGGGATCAGCACAGATACGCAGTATTTT | CASSAGISTDTQYF
many | TRBJ1-2 | NA | TRBV7-6 | TGTGCCAGCAGCCCAGAAGGCTTTTGGGGCTACACCTTC | CASSPEGFWGYTF
NA | TRBJ2-7 | NA | TRBV6-2/TRBV6-3 | TGTGCCAGCAGCGACCAGCCCTACGAGCAGTACTTC | CASSDQPYEQYF